Listed below are T cell receptor beta chains from one sample, sequenced in a study of CD8+CD57+ T cells in acquired aplastic anemia. Each CDR3 protein gets one entry after TCRdb re-called the reads with MiXCR. The table lists approximately 99,000 distinct CDR3 sequences, 51% of them singletons, with 25% to 35% in the top ten. Sequenced material: sorted CD4+, CD8+, or CD8+CD57+ T cells (not recorded which) from PBMCs. Source of these receptors: a human donor in good health, serving as a control. Each CDR3 is given with its conserved first and last residue.

j_gene	v_gene	CDR3aa
TRBJ2-7	TRBV10-2	CASSAPLAGSYEQYF
TRBJ1-1	TRBV6-1	CASRRSGALLTEAFF
TRBJ1-2	TRBV25-1	CASSGARASGYTF
TRBJ2-5	TRBV10-3	CATSDPQETQYF
TRBJ1-5	TRBV4-1	CASSQERGSSNQPQHF
TRBJ2-2	TRBV24-1	CATSGSVGANTGELFF
TRBJ2-1	TRBV7-2	CASSPGTGEYNEQFF
TRBJ1-2	TRBV29-1	CSVLLGTGPDYGYTF
TRBJ2-5	TRBV25-1	CASSEVEVQETQYF
TRBJ1-3	TRBV9	CASSVDSGGAGTIYF
TRBJ1-5	TRBV7-8	CASSLGTDSNQPQHF
TRBJ1-5	TRBV15	CATSRGQGNQPQHF
TRBJ2-7	TRBV30	CAWVEPGSTYEQYF
TRBJ2-7	TRBV25-1	CASSAWGRGNYEQYF
TRBJ2-7	TRBV20-1	CSARAGEWDSAYEQYF
TRBJ2-2	TRBV19	CATIRSGATGELFF
TRBJ1-2	TRBV12-3/TRBV12-4	CASSLQTGTGRVYIGYTF
TRBJ1-2	TRBV7-2	CASSLQVAGGGYTF
TRBJ1-1	TRBV5-1	CASSLSGLNTEAFF
TRBJ2-1	TRBV20-1	CSATHENYNEQFF
TRBJ1-6	TRBV10-3	CATQGRVDNSPLHF
TRBJ2-1	TRBV10-3	CAIADRGPLYNEQFF
TRBJ2-7	TRBV25-1	CASSLGGGRGIENEQYF
TRBJ2-7	TRBV4-3	CASSQDRGGAEQYF
TRBJ2-7	TRBV13	CASSPRGSAGSYEQYF
TRBJ1-2	TRBV25-1	CASSEGGINYGYTF
TRBJ1-2	TRBV29-1	CSVDGQGIHGYTF
TRBJ2-7	TRBV20-1	CSATGTQGEQYF
TRBJ1-4	TRBV4-3	CASSQEAPTAINEKLFF
TRBJ2-5	TRBV13	CASSKGQYQETQYF
TRBJ2-5	TRBV2	CASTTGQETQYF
TRBJ2-7	TRBV7-6	CASSLEGQVSYEQYF
TRBJ2-1	TRBV7-6	CASSLVSGGASFDYNEQFF
TRBJ1-1	TRBV19	CASTGDVLNTEAFF
TRBJ1-1	TRBV30	CAWSIDRENWGTEAFF
TRBJ2-7	TRBV6-2/TRBV6-3	CASSYKDGSSYEQYF
TRBJ1-2	TRBV10-2	CASNARTGTGVYGYTF
TRBJ1-5	TRBV20-1	CSAMDYGQGNQPQHF
TRBJ2-7	TRBV19	CASSRAVHYEQYF
TRBJ2-7	TRBV25-1	CASSGGESSYEQYF
TRBJ2-3	TRBV15	CATSRLGQGPEETQYF
TRBJ2-7	TRBV6-6	CASSYARGRSYEQYF
TRBJ1-2	TRBV7-8	CASSLAWDRGNYGYTF
TRBJ1-1	TRBV20-1	CSVSPGTGSLLKAFF
TRBJ2-7	TRBV11-1	CASSLAPPEHSYEQYF
TRBJ1-1	TRBV10-3	CAISESAGVRPNTEAFF
TRBJ2-7	TRBV10-2	CASSSSGGGYEQYF
TRBJ2-2	TRBV30	CAWGRATGELFF
TRBJ1-2	TRBV10-1	CASRGIRDGHYGYTF
TRBJ2-7	TRBV7-6	CASSLSGMGEQYF
TRBJ1-2	TRBV6-5	CASSYTQGGYTF
TRBJ2-3	TRBV27	CASSLFSTDTQYF
TRBJ2-5	TRBV29-1	CSVELAGGPETQYF